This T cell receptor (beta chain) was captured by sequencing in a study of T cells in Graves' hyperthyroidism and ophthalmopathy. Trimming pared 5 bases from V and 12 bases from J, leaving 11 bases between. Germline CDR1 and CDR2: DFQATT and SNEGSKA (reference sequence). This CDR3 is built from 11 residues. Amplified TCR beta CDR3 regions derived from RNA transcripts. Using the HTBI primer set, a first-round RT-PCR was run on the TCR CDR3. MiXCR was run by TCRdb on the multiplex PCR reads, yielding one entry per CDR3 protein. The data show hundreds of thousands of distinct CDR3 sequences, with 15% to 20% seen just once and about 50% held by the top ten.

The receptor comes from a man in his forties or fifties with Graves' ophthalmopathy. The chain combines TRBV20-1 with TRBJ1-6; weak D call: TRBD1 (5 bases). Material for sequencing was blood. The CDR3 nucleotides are TGCAGTGCTTTCCGGGACCTACCCCTCCACTTT. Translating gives CSAFRDLPLHF.